This record concerns one T cell receptor (beta chain) sequence. CDR3 length equals 13 residues. Between the trimmed V and J ends, which lost 0 bases and 7 bases, there was a span of 7 bases. Germline CDR1 and CDR2: SGHTS and YDEGEE. This entry is derived from a study of shared clonotypes between healthy human individuals. At the level of the study: Per-donor plates numbered three CD4 naive, three CD4 memory, two CD8 naive and one CD8 memory.

TCRdb's table, derived via immunoSEQ multiplex PCR, lists solely in-frame clones and lacks some. Among roughly 2,300,000 clones listed, 92% were seen once. Every donor, a Caucasian adult, lived in Nashville, Tennessee. The clonotype originates from a man younger than 35 in good health. Some clones in this sample may be carry-over from other donors' samples. This rearrangement joins TRBV5-8 to TRBJ1-4; D gene unclear. Sequencing was done on a sample of naive CD4+ T cells from PBMCs. The subset denotes: CD45RA+ positively selected. The CDR3 reads CASSLVFGEKLFF. The CDR3, as DNA: TGTGCCAGCAGCTTGGTTTTCGGTGAAAAACTGTTTTTT.